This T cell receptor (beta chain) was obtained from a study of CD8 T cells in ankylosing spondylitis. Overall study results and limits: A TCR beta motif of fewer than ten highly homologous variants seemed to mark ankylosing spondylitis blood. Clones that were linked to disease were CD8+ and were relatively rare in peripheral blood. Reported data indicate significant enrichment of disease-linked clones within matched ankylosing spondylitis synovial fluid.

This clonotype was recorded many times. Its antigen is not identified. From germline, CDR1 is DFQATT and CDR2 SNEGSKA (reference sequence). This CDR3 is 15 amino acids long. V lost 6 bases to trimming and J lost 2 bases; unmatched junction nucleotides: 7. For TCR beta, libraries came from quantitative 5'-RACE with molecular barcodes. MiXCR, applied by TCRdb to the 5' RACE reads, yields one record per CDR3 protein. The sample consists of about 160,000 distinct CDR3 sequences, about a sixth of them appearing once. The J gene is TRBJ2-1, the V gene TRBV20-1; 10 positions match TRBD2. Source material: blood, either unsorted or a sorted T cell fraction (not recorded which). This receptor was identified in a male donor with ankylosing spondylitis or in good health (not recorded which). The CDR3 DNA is TGCAGTGCGCGGACTAGCGGTACCCCCTACAATGAGCAGTTCTTC. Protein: CSARTSGTPYNEQFF.